These 9 T cell receptor beta chains were sequenced from one sample in a study of vaccination and CD4 T cells after COVID-19. The Oncomine TCR Beta short-read assay was applied to DNA of cultured CD4+ T cells. MiXCR was run by TCRdb on the PCR reads, yielding one entry per CDR3 protein. There are approximately 6,800 distinct CDR3 sequences in the sample; about 45% occur only once, and roughly 25% lies in the top ten. Their specific antigens are unknown. Treatment: roughly ten-day PBMC culture with coronavirus spike peptide pools or control peptides (ViraFEST assay). Gathered ahead of the COVID-19 pandemic (2011-2018) were the CD4+ T cells of the unexposed donor. Sequencing was carried out using CD4+ T cells from blood, cultured in vitro. The receptors come from a human donor in good health.

This chain joins TRBV6-1 and TRBJ1-1, with TRBD1 matching over 7 bases. V lost 6 bases to trimming and J lost 7 bases; unmatched junction nucleotides: 11. Germline V gene data show CDR1 as MNHNS and CDR2 as SASEGT. CDR3 length: 14 amino acids. The CDR3 bases are TGTGCCAGCAGAGGACTTAGGGGGCTGGGTGAAGCTTTCTTT. Translating gives CASRGLRGLGEAFF.

The table lists this clonotype with a few counts. J is TRBJ1-6 and V is TRBV6-5; possible D gene TRBD1, 6 bases. The germline CDR1 and CDR2 sequences are MNHEY and SVGAGI. This CDR3 spans 14 amino acids. V lost 0 bases and J 7 bases, leaving 7 bases between the germline ends. The CDR3 is CASSYSGHNSPLHF. CDR3 nucleotides: TGTGCCAGCAGTTACTCGGGACACAATTCACCCCTCCACTTT.

This clonotype was counted only a few times. The chain is built from TRBV11-2 and TRBJ2-3; D is unresolved. This CDR3 is 12 amino acids long. V was clipped by 1 base and J by 9 bases, with 8 bases between them. Germline lookup yields CDR1 SGHAT and CDR2 FQNNGV. The CDR3: CASSLGLGTQYF. CDR3 nucleotide sequence: TGTGCCAGCAGCTTAGGATTAGGGACGCAGTATTTT.

J is TRBJ1-6 and V is TRBV10-3; no definite D call. Trimming pared 10 bases from V and 10 bases from J, leaving 17 bases between. This CDR3 is built from 13 residues. Germline-derived CDR1 and CDR2 are ENHRY and SYGVKD. DNA for the CDR3: TGTGCCAGCCGGCTCTTATTTGAGTCACCCCTCCACTTT. It codes for CASRLLFESPLHF.

The chain joins TRBV20-1 to TRBJ2-3, with 12 bases aligning to TRBD2. After removal of 3 bases from V and 7 bases from J, the junction contained 8 bases not matched to a gene. This CDR3 region has 15 residues. The germline V gene encodes CDR1 DFQATT and CDR2 SNEGSKA (reference sequence). The CDR3 DNA follows: TGCAGTGCTAGGCCACTAGCGGGAGGAATATATACGCAGTATTTT. Protein sequence: CSARPLAGGIYTQYF.

This chain joins TRBV7-9 and TRBJ2-7; 9 bases map to TRBD1. The CDR3 extends over 14 amino acids. Per germline, CDR1 SEHNR and CDR2 FQNEAQ (reference sequence). Trimming cost V 3 bases and J 4 bases; bases outside gene matches: 4. The CDR3 reads CASSLGQGIYEQYF. The CDR3 DNA reads TGTGCCAGCAGCTTGGGACAGGGAATATACGAGCAGTACTTC.

This clonotype was counted only a few times. The gene calls are TRBV6-1 and TRBJ1-1, with D possibly TRBD1 on 5 matching bases. V lost 7 bases to trimming and J lost 1 base, with 13 bases between them. Germline V gives CDR1 MNHNS, CDR2 SASEGT. This CDR3 has 14 residues. The CDR3 loop is CASIPGGANTEAFF. The CDR3 DNA reads TGTGCCAGCATCCCCGGTGGGGCGAACACTGAAGCTTTCTTT.

This clonotype was picked up a small number of times. The V and J genes are TRBV20-1 and TRBJ2-1; D possibly matches TRBD1 or TRBD2 (6 bases each). The CDR3 loop spans 11 amino acids. Trimming removed 3 bases from V and 12 bases from J, with 12 bases in between. Per the germline V gene, CDR1 is DFQATT and CDR2 is SNEGSKA (reference sequence). The CDR3 nucleotides read TGCAGTGCTAGGTCACGGGGGCGGCAGTTCTTC. As protein: CSARSRGRQFF.

This clonotype was counted a few times. The chain joins TRBV27 to TRBJ2-1; 13 nucleotides agree with TRBD2. CDR3 length equals 15 residues. Germline trimming cut 7 bases from V and 5 bases from J; bases unmatched to any gene: 5. Germline CDR1 and CDR2: MNHEY and SMNVEV (reference sequence). The CDR3, as DNA: TGTGCCAGCACCCCGACTAGCGGGAGGCACAATGAGCAGTTCTTC. It is translated as CASTPTSGRHNEQFF.